The 27 T cell receptor beta chains below come from one sample, sequenced in a study of cytomegalovirus exposure and HLA in healthy donors. PCR amplification relied on 60 Vbeta primers (plus 13 Jbeta primers). Repertoires were generated with immunoSEQ multiplex PCR, while TCRdb's copy carries only in-frame clones and drops some. The repertoire table contains under 150,000 clones. The source material was PBMCs. The source of these receptors is a woman aged 60 to 75 in good health and CMV-seronegative.

The genes are TRBV28 and TRBJ2-7; TRBD1 agrees at 8 bases. Germline V gives CDR1 MDHEN, CDR2 SYDVKM. This CDR3 region has 16 residues. V lost 5 bases, J lost 2 bases, and 11 bases stayed unmatched. CDR3: CASSLDPGQVAYEQYF. As DNA, the CDR3 is TGTGCCAGCAGTCTAGACCCGGGACAGGTGGCCTACGAGCAGTACTTC.

V is TRBV28 and J is TRBJ2-5, with TRBD2 matching over 11 bases. Germline V gene lookup returns CDR1 MDHEN and CDR2 SYDVKM. After removal of 4 bases from V and 5 bases from J, the junction contained 27 bases not matched to a gene. The CDR3 has 22 residues. DNA of the CDR3: TGTGCCAGCAGTTCCCGTGTCAGAGAGACTAGCGGGACCTCCTCTCCCCGGGAGACCCAGTACTTC. Translated: CASSSRVRETSGTSSPRETQYF.

The chain couples TRBV5-4 to TRBJ2-6; D remains unclear. With 2 bases removed from V and 4 bases from J, the gap between germline ends came to 7 bases. CDR1 and CDR2 (germline): SGHNT, YYREEE (reference sequence). CDR3 length equals 14 residues. The CDR3 DNA follows: TGTGCCAGCAGCTTTTTCTCCGGGGCCAACGTCCTGACTTTC. This codes for CASSFFSGANVLTF.

This sequence joins TRBV28 and TRBJ2-6, with D perhaps matching TRBD1 (5 bases). The CDR3 runs to 14 residues. V gave up 7 bases and J gave up 2 bases, with 9 bases separating them. Per the germline V gene, CDR1 is MDHEN and CDR2 is SYDVKM. The CDR3 DNA sequence: TGTGCCAGCACAGGGAAAACTGGGGCCAACGTCCTGACTTTC. Its translation: CASTGKTGANVLTF.

This rearrangement joins TRBV30 to TRBJ2-7; 7 bases match TRBD2. The V gene's germline CDR1 is GTSNPN and CDR2 SVGIG (reference sequence). The CDR3 is made up of 14 amino acids. V trimming: 3 bases; J trimming: 0 bases; junction bases outside the gene matches: 5. The CDR3 is CAWRSSGTSYEQYF. Written as DNA, the CDR3 is TGTGCCTGGAGATCGAGCGGGACCTCCTACGAGCAGTACTTC.

V usage is TRBV5-4 and J usage is TRBJ2-5; perhaps TRBD2 as D (5 bases). The V and J ends lost 4 bases and 0 bases respectively, with 22 bases between them. Germline CDR1 reads SGHNT; CDR2 reads YYREEE (reference sequence). This CDR3 spans 18 amino acids. CDR3 nucleotides: TGTGCCAGCAGCCGTGGAGGTCGGGTTAGCGTGTACCAAGAGACCCAGTACTTC. Protein sequence: CASSRGGRVSVYQETQYF.

V gene TRBV7-3 combines with J gene TRBJ2-7, with a possible D match to TRBD2 (5 bases). The CDR3 is made up of 16 amino acids. V was clipped by 4 bases and J by 0 bases, with 16 bases between them. The germline V gene encodes CDR1 SGHTA and CDR2 FQGTGA. CDR3 in amino acids: CASSSQRTGSSYEQYF. The DNA for the CDR3 is TGTGCCAGCAGCTCCCAAAGGACTGGGTCCTCCTACGAGCAGTACTTC.

The chain is built from TRBV15 and TRBJ2-7; 7 bases match TRBD2. J gave up 5 bases and V 0 bases, and 7 bases lay outside the gene matches. Germline V gene lookup returns CDR1 LNHNV and CDR2 YYDKDF (reference sequence). CDR3 size: 15 residues. CDR3 coding DNA: TGTGCCACCAGCAGAGATGTAGGGAGCGGGAACGAGCAGTACTTC. This encodes CATSRDVGSGNEQYF.

The rearrangement joins TRBV21-1 to TRBJ2-7; TRBD2, the D gene given by the table, was not confirmed from the DNA. TRBV21-1 is a documented pseudogene. The CDR3 has 19 residues. The CDR3 coding sequence is TGTGCCAGCAGCAAAGCTTTTGGTATTCCGGTAGCGGGGACCTACGAGCAGTACTTC. Its translation: CASSKAFGIPVAGTYEQYF.

The V call is TRBV5-1, the J call TRBJ2-7; 10 nucleotides agree with TRBD1. This CDR3 is built from 20 residues. Germline V lookup: CDR1 SGHRS, CDR2 YFSETQ. V trimming: 1 base; J trimming: 4 bases; junction bases outside the gene matches: 20. CDR3 nucleotides: TGCGCCAGCAGCTTGTCGGAGACAGGGGGCGTGGGAGGGCCTAGGTACGAGCAGTACTTC. It specifies CASSLSETGGVGGPRYEQYF.

The chain is built from TRBV30 and TRBJ2-7; D remains unclear. The length of the CDR3 is 12 residues. Looked up from germline, CDR1 is GTSNPN and CDR2 is SVGIG (reference sequence). V was pared by 3 bases and J by 11 bases, with 17 bases between. The CDR3 DNA reads TGTGCCTGGAGAAGCCTCTCCCTACGCGAGTACTTC. Residues: CAWRSLSLREYF.

V and J are TRBV6-5 and TRBJ2-2, with TRBD2 matching 8 bases. After removal of 6 bases from V and 8 bases from J, the junction contained 8 bases not matched to a gene. Germline CDR1 MNHEY, CDR2 SVGAGI. The CDR3 extends over 14 amino acids. CDR3 bases: TGTGCCAGCAGAACCGGGGGGGCCGTAGGGGAGCTGTTTTTT. It codes for CASRTGGAVGELFF.

The chain employs TRBV27 and TRBJ2-1; 9 bases are a match to TRBD1. J lost 6 bases, V lost 7 bases, and 13 bases had no gene match. Per the germline V gene, CDR1 is MNHEY and CDR2 is SMNVEV (reference sequence). The CDR3 is 16 amino acids. The CDR3, as DNA: TGTGCCAGCATACCCCTCGGGACAGGGAAAATCAATGAGCAGTTCTTC. Its protein is CASIPLGTGKINEQFF.

The rearrangement uses TRBV30 and TRBJ1-4; D unclear. Looked up from germline, CDR1 is GTSNPN and CDR2 is SVGIG (reference sequence). The ends were cut back, 5 bases at V and 8 bases at J, with 12 bases in the middle. The CDR3 spans 12 residues. The CDR3 DNA reads TGTGCCTGGGAGGGAGCGAGAGAAAAACTGTTTTTT. It codes for CAWEGAREKLFF.

The V call is TRBV5-4, the J call TRBJ2-7; 8 nucleotides match TRBD1. The junction had 3 bases not matched to a gene; V was cut back by 3 bases and J by 1 base. The CDR3 extends over 14 amino acids. In germline, CDR1 is SGHNT, CDR2 YYREEE (reference sequence). The CDR3 spells CASSYRDRSYEQYF. The CDR3 bases are TGTGCCAGCAGCTACCGGGACAGGTCCTACGAGCAGTACTTC.

The chain links TRBV27 to TRBJ2-7, with 8 positions matching TRBD1. The trim removed 5 bases at V and 6 bases at J, leaving 9 bases unmatched. From germline, CDR1 is MNHEY and CDR2 SMNVEV (reference sequence). CDR3 length: 14 residues. The CDR3 loop reads CASSLTGAVSEQYF. The CDR3 DNA reads TGTGCCAGCAGTCTGACAGGGGCGGTCTCCGAGCAGTACTTC.

The chain joins TRBV6-6 to TRBJ2-5; 14 bases match TRBD2. The CDR3 spans 14 residues. Per germline, CDR1 MNHNY and CDR2 SVGAGI (reference sequence). J gave up 4 bases and V 5 bases, and 0 bases lay outside the gene matches. The CDR3 DNA is TGTGCCAGCAGTGGGACTAGCGGGGGAGAGACCCAGTACTTC. It codes for CASSGTSGGETQYF.

J is TRBJ2-7 and V is TRBV28, with TRBD1 as a possible D gene (6 bases). V was pared by 5 bases and J by 0 bases, with 11 bases between. Germline assignment: CDR1 MDHEN and CDR2 SYDVKM. The CDR3 consists of 14 residues. This CDR3 reads CASSTRTDSYEQYF. The CDR3 nucleotides are TGTGCCAGCAGTACTAGGACAGACTCCTACGAGCAGTACTTC.

In the case of this clone: Mismatch with germline at one junction end may stem from a read error. The sample carries other DNA sequences with the same CDR3. This chain connects TRBV9 to TRBJ1-5; possibly TRBD1 for D (6 bases). Per the germline V gene, CDR1 is SGDLS and CDR2 is YYNGEE. The CDR3 totals 16 residues. This chain's CDR3 is CATARDISISNQPQHF. CDR3 in DNA: TGCGCCACCGCCCGGGACATATCTATAAGCAATCAGCCCCAGCATTTT. The entire variable domain, with the rest obtained from reference TRBV9 and TRBJ1-5, is as follows: DSGVTQTPKHLITATGQRVTLRCSPRSGDLSVYWYQQSLDQGLQFLIQYYNGEERAKGNILERFSAQQFPDLHSELNLSSLELGDSALYFCATARDISISNQPQHFGDGTRLSIL.

The chain is built from TRBV9 and TRBJ1-5; the D gene is possibly TRBD1 (5 bases). The CDR3 runs 13 residues. The V gene lost 3 bases and the J gene lost 7 bases, with 11 bases spanning the gap. Germline lookup yields CDR1 SGDLS and CDR2 YYNGEE. The chain's CDR3 is CASSGSRGQPQHF. The CDR3 DNA follows: TGTGCCAGCAGCGGCAGTAGGGGACAGCCCCAGCATTTT.

The chain uses TRBV28 and TRBJ2-3; 11 bases are a match to TRBD2. The CDR3 has 16 residues. Germline V gene data show CDR1 as MDHEN and CDR2 as SYDVKM. After removal of 7 bases from V and 6 bases from J, the junction contained 12 bases not matched to a gene. The CDR3 nucleotides are TGTGCCAGCAACCCCGCGCGGTCTAGCGGGGGGGATACGCAGTATTTT. The encoded protein is CASNPARSSGGDTQYF.

V gene TRBV4-1 combines with J gene TRBJ1-1; a possible D gene is TRBD1 (6 bases). CDR1 and CDR2 from the germline V gene are MGHRA and YSYEKL. Trimming removed 0 bases from V and 4 bases from J, with 18 bases in between. This CDR3 has 17 amino acids. Here the CDR3 DNA reads TGCGCCAGCAGCCAAGAATTGGACAGAGAGATGGGCACTGAAGCTTTCTTT. This sequence encodes CASSQELDREMGTEAFF.

The chain employs TRBV5-4 and TRBJ1-5; a weak D match, TRBD1 (6 bases). The V and J ends lost 3 bases and 3 bases respectively, with 16 bases between them. The CDR3 sequence is 16 residues long. From germline, CDR1 is SGHNT and CDR2 YYREEE (reference sequence). CDR3 sequence reads: CASSSQDSIDNQPQHF. CDR3 in DNA: TGTGCCAGCAGCTCTCAGGACAGTATTGACAATCAGCCCCAGCATTTT.

This chain uses TRBV6-5 with TRBJ1-2; TRBD1 agrees at 9 bases. CDR1 and CDR2 (germline): MNHEY, SVGAGI. V lost 2 bases, J lost 2 bases, and 3 bases stayed unmatched. This CDR3 region has 15 residues. DNA for the CDR3: TGTGCCAGCAGTTACAAGACAGGGGGGAACTATGGCTACACCTTC. It translates to CASSYKTGGNYGYTF.

The gene calls are TRBV27 and TRBJ1-1; D may be TRBD1 (5 bases). CDR3 length: 15 residues. The germline V and J ends were trimmed by 2 bases and 1 base, with 11 bases remaining between them. CDR1 is MNHEY, CDR2 SMNVEV, per germline (reference sequence). In nucleotides, the CDR3 is TGTGCCAGCAGTTTACAGGGTGTTCCGAACACTGAAGCTTTCTTT. Protein sequence: CASSLQGVPNTEAFF.

This chain joins TRBV13 and TRBJ1-6; 7 nucleotides match TRBD1. Germline V gives CDR1 PRHDT, CDR2 FYEKMQ (reference sequence). V shed 2 bases, J shed 7 bases, and the junction held 11 bases outside the gene matches. The length of the CDR3 is 17 residues. CDR3 in DNA: TGTGCCAGCAGCTTACGACTCACAGGGGTAGGGAATTCACCCCTCCACTTT. Protein: CASSLRLTGVGNSPLHF.

CDR3 in amino acids: CASSSGGVASYNEQFF. CDR3 nucleotide sequence: TGTGCCAGCAGTTCAGGGGGCGTTGCATCCTACAATGAGCAGTTCTTC. The chain carries TRBV28 and TRBJ2-1; 8 nucleotides line up with TRBD1. There are 16 residues in the CDR3. In germline, CDR1 is MDHEN, CDR2 SYDVKM. Trimming cost V 4 bases and J 1 base; bases outside gene matches: 6.